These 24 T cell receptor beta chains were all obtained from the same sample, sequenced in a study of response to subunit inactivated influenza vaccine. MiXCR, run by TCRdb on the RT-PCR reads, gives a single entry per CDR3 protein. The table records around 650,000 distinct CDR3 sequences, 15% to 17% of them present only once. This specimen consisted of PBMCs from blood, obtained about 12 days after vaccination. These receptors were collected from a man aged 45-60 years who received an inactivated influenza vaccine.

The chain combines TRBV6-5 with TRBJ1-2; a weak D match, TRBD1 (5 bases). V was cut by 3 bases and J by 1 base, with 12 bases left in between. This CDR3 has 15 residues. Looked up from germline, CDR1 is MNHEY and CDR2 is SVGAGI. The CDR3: CASSYSGAFNYGYTF. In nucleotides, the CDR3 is TGTGCCAGCAGTTATAGTGGGGCGTTTAACTATGGCTACACCTTC.

In DNA, the CDR3 is TGTGCCAGCTCAACTGGGACTAGCGGCAATGAGCAGTTCTTC. Translation gives CASSTGTSGNEQFF. This sequence joins TRBV18 and TRBJ2-1, with 11 bases matching TRBD2. The CDR3 consists of 14 residues. CDR1 is KGHSH, CDR2 LQKENI, per germline. J lost 6 bases, V lost 5 bases, and 3 bases had no gene match.

Here the CDR3 reads CASRRTRMGTYEQYF. CDR3 DNA sequence: TGCGCCAGCAGACGAACTCGGATGGGTACCTACGAGCAGTACTTC. The chain joins TRBV4-1 to TRBJ2-7; D uncertain. This CDR3 contains 15 residues. Germline V gene data show CDR1 as MGHRA and CDR2 as YSYEKL. Trimming removed 6 bases from V and 2 bases from J, with 17 bases in between.

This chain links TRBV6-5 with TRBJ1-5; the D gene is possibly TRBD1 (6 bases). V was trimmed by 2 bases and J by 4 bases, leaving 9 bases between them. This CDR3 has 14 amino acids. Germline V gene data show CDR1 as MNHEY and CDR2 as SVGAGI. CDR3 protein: CASSYNGQNQPQHF. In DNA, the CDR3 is TGTGCCAGCAGTTACAATGGACAGAATCAGCCCCAGCATTTT.

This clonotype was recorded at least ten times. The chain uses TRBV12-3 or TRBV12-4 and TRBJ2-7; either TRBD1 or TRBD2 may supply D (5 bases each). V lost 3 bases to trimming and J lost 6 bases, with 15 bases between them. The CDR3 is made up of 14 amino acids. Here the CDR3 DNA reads TGTGCCAGCAGTTTTTGGGGGACCCGGGTCGAGCAGTACTTC. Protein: CASSFWGTRVEQYF.

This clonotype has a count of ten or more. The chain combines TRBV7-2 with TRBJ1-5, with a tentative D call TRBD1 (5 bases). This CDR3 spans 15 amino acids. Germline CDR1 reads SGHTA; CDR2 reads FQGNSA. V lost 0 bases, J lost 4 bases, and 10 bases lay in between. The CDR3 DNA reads TGTGCCAGCAGCTTAGCGGCAGGGCGGAATCAGCCCCAGCATTTT. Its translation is CASSLAAGRNQPQHF.

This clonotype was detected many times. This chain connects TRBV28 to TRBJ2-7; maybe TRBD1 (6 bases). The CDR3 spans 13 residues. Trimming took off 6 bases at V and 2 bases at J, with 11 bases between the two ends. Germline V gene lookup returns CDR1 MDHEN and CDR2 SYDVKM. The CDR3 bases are TGTGCCAGCAGCCGGGACACCGCCTACGAGCAGTACTTC. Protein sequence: CASSRDTAYEQYF. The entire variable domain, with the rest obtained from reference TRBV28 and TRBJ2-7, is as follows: DVKVTQSSRYLVKRTGEKVFLECVQDMDHENMFWYRQDPGLGLRLIYFSYDVKMKEKGDIPEGYSVSREKKERFSLILESASTNQTSMYLCASSRDTAYEQYFGPGTRLTVT.

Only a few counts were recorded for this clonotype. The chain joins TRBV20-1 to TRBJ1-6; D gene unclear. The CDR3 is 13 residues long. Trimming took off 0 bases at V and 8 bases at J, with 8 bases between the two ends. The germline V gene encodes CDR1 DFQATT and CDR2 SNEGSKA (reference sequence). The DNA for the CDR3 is TGCAGTGCTAGAGATTTGGGTGATTCACCCCTCCACTTT. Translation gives CSARDLGDSPLHF.

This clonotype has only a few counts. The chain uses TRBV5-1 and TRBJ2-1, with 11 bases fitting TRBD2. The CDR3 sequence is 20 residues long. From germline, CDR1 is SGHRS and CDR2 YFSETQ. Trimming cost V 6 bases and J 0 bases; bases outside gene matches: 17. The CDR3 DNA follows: TGCGCCAGCACCCAGCGCACGCTAGCGGGAGGCCCTCCCTCCTACAATGAGCAGTTCTTC. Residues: CASTQRTLAGGPPSYNEQFF.

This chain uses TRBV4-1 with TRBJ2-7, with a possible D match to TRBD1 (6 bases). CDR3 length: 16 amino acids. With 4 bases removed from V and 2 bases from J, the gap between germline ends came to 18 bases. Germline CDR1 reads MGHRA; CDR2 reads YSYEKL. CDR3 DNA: TGCGCCAGCAGCCGCTACGTGGCAGGGGCGGCCTACGAGCAGTACTTC. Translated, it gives CASSRYVAGAAYEQYF.

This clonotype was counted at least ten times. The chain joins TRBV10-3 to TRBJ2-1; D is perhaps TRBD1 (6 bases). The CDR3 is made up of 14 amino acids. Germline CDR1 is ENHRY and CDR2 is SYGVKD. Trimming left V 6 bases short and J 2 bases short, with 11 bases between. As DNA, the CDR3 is TGTGCCATCAGGGACAGCTTCGCCTACAATGAGCAGTTCTTC. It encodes CAIRDSFAYNEQFF.

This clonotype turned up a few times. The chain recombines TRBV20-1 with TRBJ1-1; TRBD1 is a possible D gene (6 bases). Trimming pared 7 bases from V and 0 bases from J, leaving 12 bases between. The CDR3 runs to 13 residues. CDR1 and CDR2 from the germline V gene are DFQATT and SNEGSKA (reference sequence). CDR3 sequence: CSVRGQMNTEAFF. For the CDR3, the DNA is TGCAGTGTCCGTGGACAGATGAACACTGAAGCTTTCTTT.

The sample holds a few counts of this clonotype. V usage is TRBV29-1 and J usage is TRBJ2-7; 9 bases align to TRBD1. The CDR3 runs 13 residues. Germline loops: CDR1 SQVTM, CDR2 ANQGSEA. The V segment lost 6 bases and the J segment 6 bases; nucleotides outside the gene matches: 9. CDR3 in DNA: TGCAGCGTGCCGGGACAGGGCCTCTCCGAGCAGTACTTC. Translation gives CSVPGQGLSEQYF.

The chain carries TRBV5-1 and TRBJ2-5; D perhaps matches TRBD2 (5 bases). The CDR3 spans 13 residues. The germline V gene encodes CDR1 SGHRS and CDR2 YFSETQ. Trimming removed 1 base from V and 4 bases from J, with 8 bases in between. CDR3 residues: CASSLLARETQYF. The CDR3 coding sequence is TGCGCCAGCAGCTTGTTAGCGAGAGAGACCCAGTACTTC.

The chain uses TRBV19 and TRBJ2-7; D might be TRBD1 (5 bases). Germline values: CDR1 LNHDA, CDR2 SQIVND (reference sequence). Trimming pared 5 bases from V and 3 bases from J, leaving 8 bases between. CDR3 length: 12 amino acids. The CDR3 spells CASSDDSYEQYF. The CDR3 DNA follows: TGTGCCAGTAGTGATGACAGCTACGAGCAGTACTTC. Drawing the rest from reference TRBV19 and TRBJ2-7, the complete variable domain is DGGITQSPKYLFRKEGQNVTLSCEQNLNHDAMYWYRQDPGQGLRLIYYSQIVNDFQKGDIAEGYSVSREKKESFPLTVTSAQKNPTAFYLCASSDDSYEQYFGPGTRLTVT.

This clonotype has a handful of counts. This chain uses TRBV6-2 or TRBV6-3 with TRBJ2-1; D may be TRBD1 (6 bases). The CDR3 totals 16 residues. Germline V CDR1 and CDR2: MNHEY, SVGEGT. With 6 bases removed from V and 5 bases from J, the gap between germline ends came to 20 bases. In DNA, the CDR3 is TGTGCCAGCAGCGAGCTGGGAAACAGGGTCAACAATGAGCAGTTCTTC. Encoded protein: CASSELGNRVNNEQFF.

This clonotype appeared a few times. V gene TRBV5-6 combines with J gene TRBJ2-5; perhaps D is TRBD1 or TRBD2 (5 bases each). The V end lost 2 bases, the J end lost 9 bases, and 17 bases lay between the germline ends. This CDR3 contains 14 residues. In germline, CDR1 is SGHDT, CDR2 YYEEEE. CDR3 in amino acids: CASSFRDGTRAQYF. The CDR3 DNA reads TGTGCCAGCAGCTTCCGGGACGGCACAAGGGCCCAGTACTTC.

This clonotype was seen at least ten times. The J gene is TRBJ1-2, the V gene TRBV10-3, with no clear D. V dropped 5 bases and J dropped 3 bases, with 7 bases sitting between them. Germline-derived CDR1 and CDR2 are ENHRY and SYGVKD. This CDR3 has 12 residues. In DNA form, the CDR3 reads TGTGCCATCAGTCAGACATACTATGGCTACACCTTC. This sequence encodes CAISQTYYGYTF.

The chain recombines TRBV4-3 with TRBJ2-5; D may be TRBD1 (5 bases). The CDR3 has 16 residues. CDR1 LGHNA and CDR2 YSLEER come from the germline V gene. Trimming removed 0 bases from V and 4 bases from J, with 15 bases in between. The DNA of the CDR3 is TGCGCCAGCAGCCAAGATGTCCAGGTTGGGGCAGAGACCCAGTACTTC. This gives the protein CASSQDVQVGAETQYF.

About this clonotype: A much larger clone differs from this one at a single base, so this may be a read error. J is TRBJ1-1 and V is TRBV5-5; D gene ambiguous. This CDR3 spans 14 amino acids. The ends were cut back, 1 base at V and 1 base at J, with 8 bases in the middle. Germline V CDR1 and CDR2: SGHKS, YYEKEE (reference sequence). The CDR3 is CASSLRIGNTEAFF. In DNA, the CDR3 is TGTGCCAGCAGCTTGCGGATAGGGAACACTGAAGCTTTCTTT.

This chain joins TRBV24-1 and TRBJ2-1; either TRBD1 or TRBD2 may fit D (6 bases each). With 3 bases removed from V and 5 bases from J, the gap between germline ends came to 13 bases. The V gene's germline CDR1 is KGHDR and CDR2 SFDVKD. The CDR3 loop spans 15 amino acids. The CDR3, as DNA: TGTGCCACCAGTGATCCCCCCGGGGGCCACAATGAGCAGTTCTTC. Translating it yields CATSDPPGGHNEQFF.

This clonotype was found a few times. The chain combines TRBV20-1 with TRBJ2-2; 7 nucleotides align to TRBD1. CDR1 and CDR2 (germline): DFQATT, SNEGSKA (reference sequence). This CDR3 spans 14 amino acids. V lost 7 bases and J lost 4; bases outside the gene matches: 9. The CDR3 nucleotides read TGCAGTGTCACGACCGGGACAGCCACCGGGGAGCTGTTTTTT. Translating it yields CSVTTGTATGELFF.

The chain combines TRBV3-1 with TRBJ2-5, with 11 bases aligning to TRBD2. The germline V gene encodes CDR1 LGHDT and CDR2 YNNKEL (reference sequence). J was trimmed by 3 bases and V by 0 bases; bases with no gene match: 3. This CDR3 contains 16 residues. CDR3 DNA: TGTGCCAGCAGCCAAGATTCACTAGCGGGAGAAGAGACCCAGTACTTC. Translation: CASSQDSLAGEETQYF.

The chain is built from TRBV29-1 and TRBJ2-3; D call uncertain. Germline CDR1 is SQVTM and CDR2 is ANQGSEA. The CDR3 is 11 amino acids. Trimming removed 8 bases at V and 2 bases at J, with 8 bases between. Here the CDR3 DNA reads TGCAGCTTATGGCACACAGATACGCAGTATTTT. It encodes CSLWHTDTQYF.